The sequence of this T cell receptor (beta chain) was determined in a study of OX40 agonist ivuxolimab in advanced cancers. Study-wide context: Ivuxolimab was an agonistic, fully human IgG2 monoclonal antibody directed against OX40 (CD134), a costimulatory receptor. Partial responses were achieved by three dose-escalation patients, of whom one had hepatocellular carcinoma and two had cutaneous melanoma. Peripheral TCRbeta sequencing was intended to test whether TCR sequence diversity was altered and clonal T-cell expansion was caused by ivuxolimab. Of the roughly 50 dose-escalation patients, hepatocellular carcinoma was present in roughly 19, melanoma in roughly 15, renal cell carcinoma in 9 and head and neck cancer in 9. Prior anti-PD-1, anti-PD-L1 or anti-CTLA-4 therapy was permitted, and checkpoint inhibitors had been received by under 50% of dose-escalation patients. In the dose-escalation cohort, roughly four fifths of patients were male, and the mean age was around 60 years, with a range of about 23 to 85. The paper covers the monotherapy dose-escalation part of the phase I ivuxolimab trial, which included N of about 50 patients. Intravenous ivuxolimab was administered to patients every 2 weeks at six dose levels: 0.01, 0.1, 0.3, 1.5, 3 and 10 mg/kg. Beyond this particular receptor, the publication reports: In partial responders in the 0.1-3.0 mg/kg groups, normalized peripheral clonal expansion was found to be among the lowest, especially among CD8+ T cells. At doses from 0.1 to 3.0 mg/kg, clonal expansion was seen in both CD4+ and CD8+ blood T cells between baseline and week 6. On average, CD8+ T cells showed more expanded clones than CD4+ T cells after ivuxolimab. Which antigens the clonally expanded peripheral T cells were specific for was not determined. Low levels of normalized T-cell clonal expansion were also shown by some nonresponding patients.

Points on this clone: Its target antigen remains unknown. Within one base of it there is no much larger clone, and no base qualities were kept.

Based on the germline V gene, the CDR1 and CDR2 sequences are SGHRS and YFSETQ. Measured from the cysteine to the phenylalanine, the CDR3 is 20 residues long. Of the read, only the CDR3 DNA is kept; its 60 bases are in frame from base 1. The V and J ends are trimmed by 4 bases and 7 bases, leaving 35 bases between them. To sequence the TCRbeta CDR3 region, genomic DNA was isolated from the sorted cells. The immunoSEQ Assay was used to sequence the TCRbeta CDR3 regions. TCRdb retrieved this table from immuneACCESS and kept in-frame rearrangements only. Not all clones are present; in checked studies, unresolved V genes account for under half, and no reason is known for the remainder. Recorded for this sample are tens of thousands of clones; approximately 86% of them occurred a single time. The top ten hold about 1.8% of the sample. Patients with autoimmune disease history or receiving systemic immunosuppression were excluded from the trial. Peripheral blood for TCR sequencing was collected from all dose cohorts at baseline, on cycle 4 day 1, and on cycle 7 day 1. The samples were taken from a phase I, first-in-human, multicenter, open-label dose-escalation trial of ivuxolimab. Adults with locally advanced or metastatic melanoma, renal cell, hepatocellular, or head and neck squamous cell carcinoma were enrolled in the trial. Before TCR sequencing, CD4+ T cells and CD8+ T cells from peripheral blood were sorted into separate populations.

The chain is assembled from TRBV5-1 and TRBJ2-5; TRBD2 could be the D gene, as 5 bases match. The sample in question was CD4+ or CD8+ T cells sorted from blood, obtained in a trial of the OX40 agonist ivuxolimab. This clonotype originated in an adult with an advanced solid tumor such as melanoma, head and neck, liver or kidney cancer. The CDR3 reads CASSPGLLPFDMEAGGTQYF. The sequence in DNA is TGCGCCAGCAGCCCGGGCCTTCTCCCTTTCGATATGGAGGCCGGAGGGACCCAGTACTTC.